Listed below are T cell receptor beta chains from one sample, sequenced in a study of blood T cell repertoires in COVID-19. Repertoires were generated with immunoSEQ multiplex PCR, while TCRdb's copy carries only in-frame clones and drops some. The sample has about 89,000 clones; about 80% are singletons. Sequencing input: peripheral blood. The receptors were sampled from a woman of 80 years or more with acute or convalescent COVID-19. Each CDR3 is given with its conserved first and last residue. The order of the fields is clone size, V gene, J gene, D gene, CDR3 DNA, CDR3 protein. D genes are given only for firm matches. Some rows have no size entry. The others give once, few or many, or a class for an expanded clone.

>NA|TRBV6-6|TRBJ2-6|NA
TGTGCCAGCAGCCGAGACTGGAGCTCTGGGGCCAACGTCCTGACTTTC
CASSRDWSSGANVLTF
>NA|TRBV2|TRBJ2-3|NA
TGTGCCAGCAGTGAAAGGGGACGAGGGGGTACCACAGATACGCAGTATTTT
CASSERGRGGTTDTQYF
>once|TRBV6-6|TRBJ2-2|TRBD2
TGTGCCAGCAGTCCTCTCCCCCCACTAGCGGGAGTCGAGAACGGGGAGCTGTTTTTT
CASSPLPPLAGVENGELFF
>NA|TRBV30|TRBJ2-5|NA
TGTGCCTGGAGTGTACTGGTCAGGGTGGTCTGGGAGACCCAGTACTTC
CAWSVLVRVVWETQYF
>NA|TRBV19|TRBJ1-6|NA
TGTGCCAGTAGTGTCCGGGACTCCTTCTATAATTCACCCCTCCACTTT
CASSVRDSFYNSPLHF
>NA|TRBV2|TRBJ1-3|NA
TGTGCCAGCAGTGAGGGGTGGACATACTTCTCCGCCATATATTTT
CASSEGWTYFSAIYF
>NA|TRBV18|TRBJ1-1|NA
TGTGCCAGCTCACCACCGAGGGGGAAGGCCACTGAAGCTTTCTTT
CASSPPRGKATEAFF
>NA|TRBV30|TRBJ1-5|NA
TGTGCCTGGAGGGTCGGAGGCAATCAGCCCCAGCATTTT
CAWRVGGNQPQHF
>NA|TRBV2|TRBJ2-1|TRBD2
TGTGCCAGCAGGAGCGGGGGTTTGCATGAGCAGTTCTTC
CASRSGGLHEQFF
>NA|TRBV7-2|TRBJ1-4|NA
TGTGCCAGCAGCCGCCACCCCAGGGTATCTAATGAAAAACTGTTTTTT
CASSRHPRVSNEKLFF
>NA|TRBV3-1/TRBV3-2|TRBJ1-1|NA
TGTGCCAGCAGGTGGGCAGGGTCGAACACTGAAGCTTTCTTT
CASRWAGSNTEAFF
>NA|TRBV10-3|TRBJ1-6|NA
TGTGCCATCAGTGAGCAGGAATATAATTCACCCCTCCACTTT
CAISEQEYNSPLHF
>NA|TRBV9|TRBJ2-5|NA
TGTGCCAGCAGCGCAGACTTTAAAGAGACCCAGTACTTC
CASSADFKETQYF